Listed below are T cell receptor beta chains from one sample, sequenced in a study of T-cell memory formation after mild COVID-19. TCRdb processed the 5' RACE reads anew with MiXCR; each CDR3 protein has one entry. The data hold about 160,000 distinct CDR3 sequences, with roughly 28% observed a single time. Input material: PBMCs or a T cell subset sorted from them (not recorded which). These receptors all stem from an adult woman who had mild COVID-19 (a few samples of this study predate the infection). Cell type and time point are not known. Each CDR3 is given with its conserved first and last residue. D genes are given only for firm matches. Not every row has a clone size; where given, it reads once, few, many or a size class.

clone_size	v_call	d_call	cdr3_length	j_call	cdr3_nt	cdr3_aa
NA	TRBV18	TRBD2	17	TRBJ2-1	TGTGCCAGCTCACCACCGGCTAGCGGGCCGGACTACAATGAGCAGTTCTTC	CASSPPASGPDYNEQFF
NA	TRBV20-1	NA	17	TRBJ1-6	TGCAGTGCTAGAGATCGTGCAGGGATGATCTATAATTCACCCCTCCACTTT	CSARDRAGMIYNSPLHF
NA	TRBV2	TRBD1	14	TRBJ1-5	TGTGCCAGCAGCCCCGGGACAGGCAATCAGCCCCAGCATTTT	CASSPGTGNQPQHF
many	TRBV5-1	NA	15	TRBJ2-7	TGCGCCAGCAGCTTGGAAAGTTTAGGGGGGTACGAGCAGTACTTC	CASSLESLGGYEQYF
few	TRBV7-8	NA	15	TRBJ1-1	TGTGCCAGCAGCAGACGACGGAGAATGAACACTGAAGCTTTCTTT	CASSRRRRMNTEAFF
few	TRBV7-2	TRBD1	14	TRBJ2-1	TGTGCCAGCAGCTCCGTGACAGGGGTCAATGAGCAGTTCTTC	CASSSVTGVNEQFF
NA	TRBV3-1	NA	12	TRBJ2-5	TGTGCCACCGTCGGAACCCATGGGACCCAGTACTTC	CATVGTHGTQYF
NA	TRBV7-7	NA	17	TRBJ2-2	TGTGCCAGCAGCCCACCCGGGACGGCTCTTAACACCGGGGAGCTGTTTTTT	CASSPPGTALNTGELFF
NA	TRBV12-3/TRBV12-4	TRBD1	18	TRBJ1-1	TGTGCCAGCAGATCCCTTACGTCCACTCAGGGGGCGGACACTGAAGCTTTCTTT	CASRSLTSTQGADTEAFF
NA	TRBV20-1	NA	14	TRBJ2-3	TGCAGTGCTAGAGCCCAGCCGGGCACAGATACGCAGTATTTT	CSARAQPGTDTQYF
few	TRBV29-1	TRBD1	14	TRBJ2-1	TGCAGCGTTGATCGTGGACAGGACTACAATGAGCAGTTCTTC	CSVDRGQDYNEQFF
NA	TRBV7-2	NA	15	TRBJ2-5	TGTGCCAGCAGCTTAGAGCCAGCCCGGTCAGAGACCCAGTACTTC	CASSLEPARSETQYF
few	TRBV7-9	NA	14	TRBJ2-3	TGTGCCAGCAGCTTCTCCAGAGACACAGATACGCAGTATTTT	CASSFSRDTDTQYF
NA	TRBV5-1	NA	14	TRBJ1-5	TGCGCCAGCAGCCTAGACAGCCGGGATCAGCCCCAGCATTTT	CASSLDSRDQPQHF
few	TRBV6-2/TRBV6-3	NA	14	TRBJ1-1	TGTGCCAGCAGTATAAGACAGCTGAACACTGAAGCTTTCTTT	CASSIRQLNTEAFF
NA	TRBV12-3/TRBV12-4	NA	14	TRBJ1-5	TGTGCCAGCAGTTTGTTGGGAGATGGTCAGCCCCAGCATTTT	CASSLLGDGQPQHF
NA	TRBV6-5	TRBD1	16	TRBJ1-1	TGTGCCAGCAGAACTGCGGCAGGGGGGATGAACACTGAAGCTTTCTTT	CASRTAAGGMNTEAFF
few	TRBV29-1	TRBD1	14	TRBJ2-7	TGCAGCGCCGGGACAGGGGGCGTCCCCTACGAGCAGTACTTC	CSAGTGGVPYEQYF
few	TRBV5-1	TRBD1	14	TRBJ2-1	TGCGCCAGCAGCTTGGCTGACAGGGGCGATGAGCAGTTCTTC	CASSLADRGDEQFF
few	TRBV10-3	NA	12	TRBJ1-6	TGTGCCACCGAGGGGAATGGAGCACCCCTCCACTTT	CATEGNGAPLHF
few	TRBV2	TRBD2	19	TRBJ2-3	TGTGCCAGCAGTGACTCGGCCGGGACTAGCGGGACCTTCACAGATACGCAGTATTTT	CASSDSAGTSGTFTDTQYF
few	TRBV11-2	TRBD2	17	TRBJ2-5	TGTGCCAGCAGCTTAGATCTTGGCGGGAGGTACCAAGAGACCCAGTACTTC	CASSLDLGGRYQETQYF
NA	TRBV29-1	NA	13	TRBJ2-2	TGCAGCTCATCCGGGACAACTACCGGGGAGCTGTTTTTT	CSSSGTTTGELFF
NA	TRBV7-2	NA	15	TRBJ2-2	TGTGCCAGCAGCTTAGTTTATTTAGGGTCCGGGGAGCTGTTTTTT	CASSLVYLGSGELFF
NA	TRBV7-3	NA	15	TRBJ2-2	TGTGCCAGCGCTTCGAGGCTAGCCGGAACCGGGGAGCTGTTTTTT	CASASRLAGTGELFF
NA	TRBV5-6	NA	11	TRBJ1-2	TGTGCCAGCAGCGGGGGTCCCGGCTACACCTTC	CASSGGPGYTF
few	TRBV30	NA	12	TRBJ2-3	TGTGCCTGGAGCTTTCGGCCAGATACGCAGTATTTT	CAWSFRPDTQYF
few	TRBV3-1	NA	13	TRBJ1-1	TGTGCCAGCAGTCAACAGAGGAACACTGAAGCTTTCTTT	CASSQQRNTEAFF
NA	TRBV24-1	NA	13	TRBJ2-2	TGTGCCACCAGGGACAGCCTCACCGGGGAGCTGTTTTTT	CATRDSLTGELFF
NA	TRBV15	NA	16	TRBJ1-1	TGTGCCACCAGCTTAGGGGAGACGGCAGGGAACACTGAAGCTTTCTTT	CATSLGETAGNTEAFF
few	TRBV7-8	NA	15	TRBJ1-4	TGTGCCAGCAGCTTAGTCCGCAGTAGTAATGAAAAACTGTTTTTT	CASSLVRSSNEKLFF
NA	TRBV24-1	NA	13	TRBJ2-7	TGTGCCACCAGTGATTTGAGGGCCGGGGAGCAGTACTTC	CATSDLRAGEQYF
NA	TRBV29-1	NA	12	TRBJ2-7	TGCAGCGTTGCGGGCCAGGGGTACGAGCAGTACTTC	CSVAGQGYEQYF
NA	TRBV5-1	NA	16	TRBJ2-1	TGCGCCAGCAGCTTCCTTGGTACAGGGATCTACAATGAGCAGTTCTTC	CASSFLGTGIYNEQFF
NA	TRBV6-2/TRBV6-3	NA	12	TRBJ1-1	TGTGCCAGCAGTGAGTTTCCTTGGCGAGCTTTCTTT	CASSEFPWRAFF
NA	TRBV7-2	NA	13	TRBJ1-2	TGTGCCAGCAGCTTAGCTGCAGGGTATGGCTACACCTTC	CASSLAAGYGYTF
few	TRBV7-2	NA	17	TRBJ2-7	TGTGCCAGCAGCTTATTTTCAGGGCGTCCTTCGTTGTACGAGCAGTACTTC	CASSLFSGRPSLYEQYF
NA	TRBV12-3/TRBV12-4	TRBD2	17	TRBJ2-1	TGTGCCAGCAGTTTAAGGGGGGGACTAGCGATCGACAATGAGCAGTTCTTC	CASSLRGGLAIDNEQFF
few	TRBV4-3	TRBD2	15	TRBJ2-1	TGCGCCAGCACCGCTAGCGGGGGGCCCTACAATGAGCAGTTCTTC	CASTASGGPYNEQFF
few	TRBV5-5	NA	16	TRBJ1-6	TGTGCCAGCAGCTTGGCCAGGGAGGCCCCAGCACCACCCCTCCACTTT	CASSLAREAPAPPLHF
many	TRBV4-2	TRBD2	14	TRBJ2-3	TGTGCCAGCAGCCAAGGGACTAGCGCAGATACGCAGTATTTT	CASSQGTSADTQYF
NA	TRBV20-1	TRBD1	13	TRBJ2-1	TGCAGTGCTAGGGACAGGGTGTACAATGAGCAGTTCTTC	CSARDRVYNEQFF